This T cell receptor (beta chain) was captured in a study of control samples from healthy donors and cancer patients. Between the trimmed V and J ends, which lost 1 base and 0 bases, there was a span of 4 bases. The CDR3 length is 15 residues. Germline-derived CDR1 and CDR2 are LNHDA and SQIVND (reference sequence). The repertoire was sequenced with immunoSEQ multiplex PCR; TCRdb's copy has only in-frame clones and lacks some. The table shows 60,000 to 95,000 clones, with around 90% occurring only once. The clonotype comes from a woman in her forties or fifties with colorectal cancer. The chain is built from TRBV19 and TRBJ2-6; unclear D gene. The sequencing input was PBMCs. The CDR3 reads CASSIALSGANVLTF. For the CDR3, the DNA is TGTGCCAGTAGTATAGCACTCTCTGGGGCCAACGTCCTGACTTTC.